The 21 T cell receptor beta chains below all came from one sample that was sequenced in a study of shared clonotypes between healthy human individuals. Libraries were prepared by immunoSEQ multiplex PCR; TCRdb keeps only in-frame clonotypes and omits some of them. The data hold about 450,000 clones, with around 80% observed a single time. Material for sequencing was PBMCs. These receptor sequences come from a woman between 40 and 50 years old in good health. Some clones in this sample may be carry-over from other donors' samples.

The gene calls are TRBV6-1 and TRBJ2-5; possible D gene TRBD1, 5 bases. In germline, CDR1 is MNHNS, CDR2 SASEGT. CDR3 length: 16 amino acids. The V end lost 2 bases, the J end lost 4 bases, and 17 bases lay between the germline ends. CDR3 in DNA: TGTGCCAGCAGTGAATCGGCAGGGCCGGGTTCAGAGACCCAGTACTTC. The encoded protein is CASSESAGPGSETQYF.

The chain combines TRBV27 with TRBJ1-6; no firm D call. The CDR3 is made up of 16 amino acids. Trimming stripped 5 bases from V and 6 bases from J, with 17 bases between. Germline CDR1 and CDR2: MNHEY and SMNVEV (reference sequence). The CDR3 is CASSLSRTGFNSPLHF. For the CDR3, the DNA is TGTGCCAGCAGTCTTTCCCGGACTGGTTTTAATTCACCCCTCCACTTT.

This chain connects TRBV14 to TRBJ2-7, with a weak D call TRBD2 (5 bases). Between the trimmed V and J ends, which lost 1 base and 0 bases, there was a span of 7 bases. Germline V gene data show CDR1 as SGHDN and CDR2 as FVKESK. This CDR3 has 14 amino acids. The CDR3 nucleotides read TGTGCCAGCAGCCAAGCGGGAAGCTCCTACGAGCAGTACTTC. It translates to CASSQAGSSYEQYF.

V is TRBV28 and J is TRBJ2-2; D gene unclear. V dropped 10 bases and J dropped 2 bases, with 11 bases sitting between them. Germline CDR1 and CDR2: MDHEN and SYDVKM. This CDR3 comprises 13 residues. CDR3 sequence: CATWGINTGELFF. CDR3 nucleotides: TGTGCCACCTGGGGTATTAACACCGGGGAGCTGTTTTTT.

V and J are TRBV19 and TRBJ1-5; D is unresolved. The germline V and J ends were trimmed by 5 bases and 0 bases, with 11 bases remaining between them. Germline assignment: CDR1 LNHDA and CDR2 SQIVND (reference sequence). This CDR3 contains 15 residues. The CDR3 nucleotides are TGTGCCAGTAGTCCCCCGGCAGATAGCAATCAGCCCCAGCATTTT. It translates to CASSPPADSNQPQHF.

This clone was seen only a few times. This chain joins TRBV29-1 and TRBJ2-4; D gene ambiguous. The V and J ends lost 6 bases and 1 base respectively, with 13 bases between them. The V gene's germline CDR1 is SQVTM and CDR2 ANQGSEA. The CDR3 extends over 14 amino acids. As DNA, the CDR3 is TGCAGCGTACTATTAGTCGGGGCCAAAAACATTCAGTACTTC. Translating gives CSVLLVGAKNIQYF.

The V gene is TRBV28, the J gene TRBJ1-1; D is perhaps TRBD1 (6 bases). V lost 5 bases, J lost 1 base, and 17 bases lay in between. Germline V gene sequence: CDR1 MDHEN, CDR2 SYDVKM. This CDR3 has 16 residues. CDR3 DNA sequence: TGTGCCAGCAGTCTCGTAAGGGGGTCCGGGAACACTGAAGCTTTCTTT. Amino acids: CASSLVRGSGNTEAFF.

V is TRBV29-1 and J is TRBJ2-7; 10 bases map to TRBD2. The CDR3 loop spans 15 amino acids. Losses at the gene ends were 1 base for V and 7 bases for J; bases not matched to a gene: 10. Germline V gene lookup returns CDR1 SQVTM and CDR2 ANQGSEA. The CDR3 region is CSVEVWASGSWEQYF. The CDR3 DNA follows: TGCAGCGTTGAAGTCTGGGCTAGCGGGAGTTGGGAGCAGTACTTC.

The CDR3 DNA sequence: TGTGCCAGCAGTGAGGGGGGGACTAGCTCCTACGAGCAGTACTTC. This encodes CASSEGGTSSYEQYF. This chain joins TRBV6-1 and TRBJ2-7, with 8 bases fitting TRBD2. This CDR3 spans 15 amino acids. V was clipped by 3 bases and J by 0 bases; unmatched bases: 4. Germline lookup yields CDR1 MNHNS and CDR2 SASEGT.

The chain joins TRBV11-3 to TRBJ1-3; D may be TRBD1 (5 bases). V was clipped by 5 bases and J by 4 bases, with 9 bases between them. CDR1 and CDR2 from the germline V gene are SGHNT and YENEEA. The CDR3 has 13 amino acids. The DNA of the CDR3 is TGTGCCAGCAGCCGCGACAGCGGAAACACCATATATTTT. Its protein product is CASSRDSGNTIYF. Drawing the rest from reference TRBV11-3 and TRBJ1-3, the complete variable domain is EAGVVQSPRYKIIEKKQPVAFWCNPISGHNTLYWYLQNLGQGPELLIRYENEEAVDDSQLPKDRFSAERLKGVDSTLKIQPAELGDSAVYLCASSRDSGNTIYFGEGSWLTVV.

The CDR3 coding sequence is TGTGCCAGCAGTTCGCGTTATGGCTACACCTTC. Translation gives CASSSRYGYTF. J is TRBJ1-2 and V is TRBV28, with D hard to call. The germline gives CDR1 MDHEN, CDR2 SYDVKM. The V and J ends lost 4 bases and 5 bases respectively, with 5 bases between them. This CDR3 has 11 residues.

The chain employs TRBV7-9 and TRBJ1-1; 9 positions match TRBD1. Trimming removed 3 bases from V and 1 base from J; junction bases left unmatched: 3. This CDR3 is built from 15 residues. Germline loops: CDR1 SEHNR, CDR2 FQNEAQ (reference sequence). The CDR3 coding sequence is TGTGCCAGCAGCTTTGGACAGGGGACGAACACTGAAGCTTTCTTT. Translated, it gives CASSFGQGTNTEAFF.

The chain is built from TRBV18 and TRBJ2-2; D may match TRBD1 or TRBD2 (6 bases each). V shed 6 bases and J shed 0 bases, with 14 bases lying between them. Per the germline V gene, CDR1 is KGHSH and CDR2 is LQKENI. The CDR3 length is 16 residues. This CDR3 reads CASSETGASNTGELFF. CDR3 DNA: TGTGCCAGCTCCGAAACGGGGGCTTCGAACACCGGGGAGCTGTTTTTT.

The V and J genes are TRBV7-9 and TRBJ2-1, with 7 bases that match TRBD2. The V gene end was trimmed by 5 bases and the J gene end by 1 base; junction bases not matched to a gene: 8. The CDR3 extends over 16 amino acids. CDR1 is SEHNR and CDR2 is FQNEAQ in the germline V gene (reference sequence). The CDR3 coding sequence is TGTGCCAGCAGCCAAGAGTTTAGCGGGTCCTACAATGAGCAGTTCTTC. Protein sequence: CASSQEFSGSYNEQFF.

With regard to this clone: A much larger clonotype is one base distant, so this may be a read error. The chain carries TRBV11-2 and TRBJ1-1; D not resolved. This CDR3 region has 13 residues. Germline CDR1 SGHAT, CDR2 FQNNGV. The V end was cut by 0 bases, the J end by 1 base, with 3 bases between. The CDR3: CASSLEGNTEAFF. Here the CDR3 DNA reads TGTGCCAGCAGCTTAGAAGGGAACACTGAAGCTTTCTTT.

The chain uses TRBV10-3 and TRBJ2-1, with D maybe TRBD2 (5 bases). The germline gives CDR1 ENHRY, CDR2 SYGVKD. CDR3 size: 14 residues. V gave up 3 bases and J gave up 8 bases, with 14 bases separating them. CDR3 DNA sequence: TGTGCCATCAGTGATGGGAGCCTACGCGATGAGCAGTTCTTC. Translated, it gives CAISDGSLRDEQFF.

The chain carries TRBV29-1 and TRBJ2-1, with 16 positions matching TRBD2. Looked up from germline, CDR1 is SQVTM and CDR2 is ANQGSEA. Losses at the gene ends were 6 bases for V and 1 base for J; bases not matched to a gene: 0. This CDR3 has 15 residues. The CDR3 bases are TGCAGCGTGGGACTAGCGGGAGGGTCCTACAATGAGCAGTTCTTC. Protein product: CSVGLAGGSYNEQFF.

This chain uses TRBV5-4 with TRBJ2-3; D might be TRBD2 (6 bases). V was cut by 6 bases and J by 5 bases, with 19 bases left in between. Germline assignment: CDR1 SGHNT and CDR2 YYREEE (reference sequence). CDR3 length: 15 residues. CDR3 DNA sequence: TGTGCCAGCAAGGGTGAGGGAGGCCAAGGAGATACGCAGTATTTT. The encoded protein is CASKGEGGQGDTQYF.

This clone was found a few times. The chain links TRBV5-4 to TRBJ1-2, with D tentatively TRBD1 (5 bases). CDR1 is SGHNT, CDR2 YYREEE, per germline (reference sequence). The CDR3 sequence is 13 residues long. V was clipped by 4 bases and J by 8 bases, with 15 bases between them. The CDR3 loop reads CASSPRQSEGYTF. DNA for the CDR3: TGTGCCAGCAGCCCCCGACAGTCCGAGGGCTACACCTTC.

The rearrangement links TRBV18 to TRBJ2-5; D uncertain. The V gene lost 4 bases and the J gene lost 2 bases, with 8 bases spanning the gap. The length of the CDR3 is 13 residues. CDR1 is KGHSH, CDR2 LQKENI, per germline. The CDR3 nucleotides read TGTGCCAGCTCACTTGTACAGCAAGAGACCCAGTACTTC. Translating gives CASSLVQQETQYF.

The chain joins TRBV13 to TRBJ2-1; 11 nucleotides match TRBD2. Per the germline V gene, CDR1 is PRHDT and CDR2 is FYEKMQ (reference sequence). The CDR3 has 16 residues. V shed 5 bases and J 1 base; nucleotides not matched to a gene: 4. Here the CDR3 reads CASSRSGRVSYNEQFF. The CDR3 nucleotides read TGTGCCAGCAGCCGTAGCGGGAGGGTTTCCTACAATGAGCAGTTCTTC.